What follows is one T cell receptor (beta chain) and its context. At least ten counts were recorded for this clonotype. Its target antigen remains unknown. The record has no base qualities; no much larger clone is one base away. The entry originates in a study of blood T cells in healthy people across ages (dated by TCRdb to between 2015 and 2017). Notes on the research overall: In model experiments, roughly one uniquely barcoded TCR beta cDNA molecule per two T cells was captured by template switching. Donors were grouped into four age groups: young (average approximately 15 years), middle-aged (roughly 40), aged (around 66) and long-lived (about 90). Two additional independent replicas of 1 million unique cDNA reads from the same blood draw were analyzed for two donors (one aged 18 to 30 and one aged 80 or older). To avoid experimental bias, donors of different ages were distributed randomly across sequencing lanes. Age-related changes in TCR beta repertoire diversity were measured in the study by deep sequencing normalized with unique cDNA molecular identifiers.

Libraries came from 5' RACE. Instrument on record: Illumina HiSeq 2500. The second PCR ran for roughly 6 to 11 cycles and used a J-beta primer mix along with a sample-barcoded 5' primer. A template-switch 5' adaptor carrying 12 random nucleotides introduced a unique molecular identifier onto each TCR beta cDNA molecule. At least 3 million CDR3-containing paired-end reads were obtained from each sample. First-strand cDNA synthesis was performed from all RNA using the Mint cDNA synthesis kit, with priming by a TRBC-specific oligonucleotide. Following uracil-DNA glycosylase treatment, all cDNA underwent a first 18-cycle PCR with the universal primers M1SS and BC2_uni_R. In the authors' own workflow: Normalization of each sample was performed by random selection of 1 million high-quality reads, each carrying a distinct molecular identifier. Reads with shared molecular identifiers were discarded instead of being binned into consensus sequences. MiTCR, with a Q25 quality threshold and the strictest error-elimination algorithm, was used for CDR3 identification, clonotype clustering and error correction. Lower-bound total TCR beta diversity was estimated with a nonparametric unseen species model using Euler transformation. The public reads were reprocessed in TCRdb via fastp at Q25 and MiXCR, keeping in-frame beta chains. Duplicate CDR3 protein sequences are folded into a single record with the most common DNA and genes. The V and J calls here are based on TCRdb, not the publication. For this sample there are fewer than 750,000 distinct CDR3 sequences; 52% appear just once. Roughly 13% of the sample rests with the top ten.

The CDR3 sequence holds 14 residues, the cysteine and phenylalanine included. CDR3 DNA only is kept here, 42 bases in frame from base 1. V drops 4 bases and J drops 4 bases, leaving 13 bases in between. CDR1 LGHDT and CDR2 YNNKEL were looked up in the germline V gene (reference sequence). The investigation overall reported the following: Compared with the aged group, the long-lived group had more naive CD4+ T cells, fewer expanded clones and increased TCR diversity, a pattern suggesting age selection. As age increased, observed TCR beta diversity per million T cells dropped in a roughly linear way, and a significant reduction was already evident by age around 41. Because profiling used bulk unsorted PBMCs, naive and antigen-experienced compartments could not be compared conclusively. Total diversity estimates from one million sequenced T cells were considered lower bounds and underestimates. The CMV infection status of donors was not known, potentially confounding age-related changes in expanded clonotypes. A strong correlation was found between observed TCR beta diversity and the percentage of naive T cells measured by flow cytometry.

Systemically healthy Caucasian individuals from Russia, 35 to 50 in total and aged about 6 to 95 years, were included as donors. Ten milliliters of peripheral blood were drawn from each donor into EDTA-treated Vacutainer tubes. PBMCs were isolated by Ficoll-Paque density-gradient centrifugation, with at least 6 million obtained per sample. Total RNA, at least 6 micrograms per sample, was extracted from PBMCs with Trizol reagent. For every donor, flow cytometry on a PBMC aliquot measured the percentage of naive CD45RAhigh/CD27high T cells. This TCR came from a woman of 80 years or more in good health. Recombination joined TRBV3-1 with TRBJ1-2, with no confident D gene call. Material: blood. The CDR3 protein sequence reads: CASSLGSTGYGYTF. The DNA is as follows: TGTGCCAGCAGCCTCGGGAGTACCGGCTATGGCTACACCTTC.